These 2 T cell receptor beta chains came from one sample sequenced in a study of T-cell reconstitution after alpha-beta-depleted transplantation in children (dated by TCRdb to 2016 to 2018). The receptor library was made with PCR. TCRdb shows the sequencer as Illumina HiSeq 2500. Molecular barcoding was employed in the preparation of TCR libraries, with unique molecular identifiers being used to normalize TCRbeta repertoire quantification. TCRdb took the public reads, trimmed them with fastp at Q25, ran MiXCR for clone calling and kept in-frame beta chains. For every CDR3 protein sequence, its rows merge into one entry that carries the most common genes and DNA. This sample comprises 450,000 to 500,000 distinct CDR3 sequences, approximately 13% of them detected only once. The ten largest make up more than 5.5% of the sample. The sample consisted of PBMCs from the stem cell graft donor, taken from the stem cell graft. These receptors were taken from a human donor who donated a stem cell graft to a child with combined immunodeficiency.

Many counts were recorded for this clonotype. V is TRBV11-1 and J is TRBJ2-1; 7 bases match TRBD2. Germline assignment: CDR1 SGHAT and CDR2 FQDESV (reference sequence). V was clipped by 5 bases and J by 4 bases; unmatched bases: 8. There are 15 residues in the CDR3. CDR3 sequence reads: CASSLSGLFYNEQFF. The CDR3, as DNA: TGTGCCAGCAGCCTATCGGGACTATTTTACAATGAGCAGTTCTTC.

In this sample, this clonotype turned up a few times. V gene TRBV29-1 combines with J gene TRBJ2-2, with 7 bases lining up with TRBD1. The CDR3 is 13 amino acids. V shed 6 bases and J 0 bases; nucleotides not matched to a gene: 1. In germline, CDR1 is SQVTM, CDR2 ANQGSEA. CDR3 sequence: CSVGQPNTGELFF. The CDR3 region has the DNA TGCAGCGTGGGACAGCCGAACACCGGGGAGCTGTTTTTT.